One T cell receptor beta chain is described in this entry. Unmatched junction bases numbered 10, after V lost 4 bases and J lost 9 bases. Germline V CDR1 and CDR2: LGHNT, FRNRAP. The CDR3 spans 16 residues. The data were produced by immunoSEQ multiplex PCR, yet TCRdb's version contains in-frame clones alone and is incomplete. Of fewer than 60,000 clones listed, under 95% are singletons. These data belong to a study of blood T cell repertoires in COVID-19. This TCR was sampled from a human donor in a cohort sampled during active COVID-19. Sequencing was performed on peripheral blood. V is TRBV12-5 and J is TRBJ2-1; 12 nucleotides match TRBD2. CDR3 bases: TGTGCTAGTGGTTCCACCACTAGCGGGGGGTCCCTTGAGCAGTTCTTC. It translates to CASGSTTSGGSLEQFF.